A single sample gave rise to the 11 T cell receptor beta chains below, sequenced in a study of cytomegalovirus exposure and HLA in healthy donors. PCR employed 60 Vbeta and 13 Jbeta primers. Assay: immunoSEQ multiplex PCR; the TCRdb copy retains only in-frame clones and omits some. Reported are tens of thousands of clones; the ten largest clones contain less than 15%. Sequencing used PBMCs. These receptors originate from a woman in her twenties or thirties in good health and CMV-seropositive.

The rearrangement links TRBV18 to TRBJ1-1; D may be TRBD1 (6 bases). CDR1 is KGHSH, CDR2 LQKENI, per germline. Trimming stripped 3 bases from V and 10 bases from J, with 15 bases between. CDR3 length equals 13 residues. In DNA, the CDR3 is TGTGCCAGCTCACCTGTGGCCCGAGGGGGAGCTTTCTTT. Amino acid sequence: CASSPVARGGAFF.

The chain links TRBV28 to TRBJ2-2; the D gene is possibly TRBD2 (5 bases). The V and J ends lost 6 bases and 7 bases respectively, with 12 bases between them. From germline, CDR1 is MDHEN and CDR2 SYDVKM. This CDR3 has 13 residues. CDR3 DNA sequence: TGTGCCAGCAGAAGCCCGGGGATCGGGGAGCTGTTTTTT. Translation: CASRSPGIGELFF.

This chain uses TRBV5-1 with TRBJ2-3; 9 bases map to TRBD2. J was trimmed by 5 bases and V by 1 base; bases with no gene match: 8. The CDR3 length is 16 residues. Per the germline V gene, CDR1 is SGHRS and CDR2 is YFSETQ. CDR3 nucleotide sequence: TGCGCCAGCAGCTTGCTCCAAGGTAGCGGGAGAGATACGCAGTATTTT. Its protein is CASSLLQGSGRDTQYF.

V gene TRBV5-4 combines with J gene TRBJ1-1; D uncertain. CDR1 is SGHNT, CDR2 YYREEE, per germline (reference sequence). V was clipped by 6 bases and J by 0 bases, with 12 bases between them. This CDR3 contains 14 residues. The CDR3 nucleotides are TGTGCCAGCAATCCGACGGGGATGAACACTGAAGCTTTCTTT. Translating gives CASNPTGMNTEAFF.

The J gene is TRBJ2-7, the V gene TRBV9; D is unresolved. V was clipped by 1 base and J by 0 bases, with 11 bases between them. This CDR3 spans 15 amino acids. Germline CDR1 and CDR2: SGDLS and YYNGEE. The CDR3 nucleotides are TGTGCCAGCAGCGTATACTTGCTAATCTCCTACGAGCAGTACTTC. This gives the protein CASSVYLLISYEQYF.

The chain couples TRBV30 to TRBJ2-1; possibly TRBD1 for D (5 bases). The CDR3 has 13 amino acids. V was trimmed by 0 bases and J by 4 bases, leaving 7 bases between them. CDR1 is GTSNPN, CDR2 SVGIG, per germline (reference sequence). The CDR3 protein is CAWSVTDYNEQFF. The CDR3 DNA reads as TGTGCCTGGAGTGTGACAGATTACAATGAGCAGTTCTTC.

The rearrangement uses TRBV28 and TRBJ2-5; D is ambiguous. V shed 3 bases and J shed 5 bases, with 10 bases lying between them. The CDR3 is 13 amino acids. Germline CDR1 reads MDHEN; CDR2 reads SYDVKM. This CDR3 reads CASSLAQMETQYF. The CDR3 nucleotides read TGTGCCAGCAGTTTGGCTCAAATGGAGACCCAGTACTTC.

This chain connects TRBV11-2 to TRBJ2-7, with D unclear. The CDR3 is made up of 14 amino acids. Deletions cut 4 bases from V and 6 bases from J, with 16 bases between. The V gene's germline CDR1 is SGHAT and CDR2 FQNNGV. In DNA form, the CDR3 reads TGTGCCAGCAGCTCCGGCCAGATCGGGTCCGAGCAGTACTTC. Amino acids: CASSSGQIGSEQYF.

DNA of the CDR3: TGTGCCATCAGTGAGCCTCAGGGGGCCGAGCAGTACTTC. This sequence encodes CAISEPQGAEQYF. The genes are TRBV10-3 and TRBJ2-7, with 8 nucleotides matching TRBD1. V was pared by 2 bases and J by 6 bases, with 3 bases of the junction left unmatched. Germline V gives CDR1 ENHRY, CDR2 SYGVKD. This CDR3 contains 13 residues.

The chain recombines TRBV6-1 with TRBJ2-5; no firm D call. Germline loops: CDR1 MNHNS, CDR2 SASEGT. Trimming pared 0 bases from V and 0 bases from J, leaving 8 bases between. CDR3 length: 15 amino acids. In nucleotides, the CDR3 is TGTGCCAGCAGTGAAGCATCAGTATACCAAGAGACCCAGTACTTC. It codes for CASSEASVYQETQYF.

This chain uses TRBV12-5 with TRBJ1-1; maybe TRBD1 (5 bases). The CDR3 is 13 amino acids. Germline CDR1 reads LGHNT; CDR2 reads FRNRAP. V shed 3 bases and J shed 5 bases, with 10 bases lying between them. CDR3 bases: TGTGCTAGTGGTTTAGAGGAGGGGACTGAAGCTTTCTTT. Its protein product is CASGLEEGTEAFF. The full variable domain, rest sourced from reference TRBV12-5 and TRBJ1-1, is DARVTQTPRHKVTEMGQEVTMRCQPILGHNTVFWYRQTMMQGLELLAYFRNRAPLDDSGMPKDRFSAEMPDATLATLKIQPSEPRDSAVYFCASGLEEGTEAFFGQGTRLTVV.